This TCR beta chain was sequenced in a study of early T cells in non-severe SARS-CoV-2 infection. Study context: Sequenced bulk RNA came from whole blood that was unsorted, and chains were unpaired. Study outcomes and limitations: The study's VDJdb matching favored anti-spike CD8 responses and missed private and CD4 specificities.

Researchers attached unique molecular identifiers to individual cDNA molecules. TCRdb analysed the 5' RACE reads with MiXCR anew, one entry per CDR3 protein. The data hold 90,000 to 100,000 distinct CDR3 sequences, with less than 15% observed a single time. Germline V gene lookup returns CDR1 SGHAT and CDR2 FQNNGV. J gave up 4 bases and V 4 bases, and 9 bases lay outside the gene matches. The length of the CDR3 is 16 residues. Worth noting for this clonotype: The target antigen is unknown.

Sequencing used whole blood. The receptor was derived from an adult who was a healthcare worker with PCR-confirmed SARS-CoV-2 infection or an uninfected control (not recorded which). The chain links TRBV11-2 to TRBJ1-1; TRBD1 aligns across 10 bases. The CDR3 DNA sequence: TGTGCCAGCAGCTCCGGGACAGGGGATTTCGGCACTGAAGCTTTCTTT. This encodes CASSSGTGDFGTEAFF.